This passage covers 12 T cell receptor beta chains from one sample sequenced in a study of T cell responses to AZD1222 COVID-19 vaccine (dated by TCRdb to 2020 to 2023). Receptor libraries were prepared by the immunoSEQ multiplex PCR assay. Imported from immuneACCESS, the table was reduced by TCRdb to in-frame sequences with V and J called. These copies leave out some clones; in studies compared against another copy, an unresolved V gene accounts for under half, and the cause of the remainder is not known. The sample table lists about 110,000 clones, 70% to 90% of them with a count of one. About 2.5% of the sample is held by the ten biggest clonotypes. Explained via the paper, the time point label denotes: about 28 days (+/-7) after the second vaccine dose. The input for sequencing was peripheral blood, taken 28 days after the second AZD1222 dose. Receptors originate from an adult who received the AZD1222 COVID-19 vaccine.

The CDR3 DNA follows: TGTGCCAGCAGCCCTGGGGGAGGGACTAACAATGAGCAGTTCTTC. Translating gives CASSPGGGTNNEQFF. The V gene is TRBV14, the J gene TRBJ2-1; 7 bases map to TRBD2. The CDR3 extends over 15 amino acids. Per germline, CDR1 SGHDN and CDR2 FVKESK. V shed 4 bases and J 5 bases; nucleotides not matched to a gene: 8.

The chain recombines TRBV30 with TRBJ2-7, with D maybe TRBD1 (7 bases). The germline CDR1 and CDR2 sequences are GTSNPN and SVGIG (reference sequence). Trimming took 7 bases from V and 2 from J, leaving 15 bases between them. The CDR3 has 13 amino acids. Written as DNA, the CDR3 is TGTGCCTCCACCAGGGGGGTTACCTACGAGCAGTACTTC. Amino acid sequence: CASTRGVTYEQYF.

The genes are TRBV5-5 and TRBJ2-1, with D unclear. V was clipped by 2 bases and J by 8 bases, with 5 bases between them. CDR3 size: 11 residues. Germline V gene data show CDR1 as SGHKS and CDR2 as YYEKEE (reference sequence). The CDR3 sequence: CASSFTHEQFF. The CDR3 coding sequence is TGTGCCAGCAGCTTCACCCATGAGCAGTTCTTC.

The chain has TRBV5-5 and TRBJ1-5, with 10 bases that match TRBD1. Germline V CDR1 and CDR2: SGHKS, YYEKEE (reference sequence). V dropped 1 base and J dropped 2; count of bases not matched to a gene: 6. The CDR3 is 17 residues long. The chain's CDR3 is CASSLRDRGIGNQPQHF. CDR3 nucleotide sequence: TGTGCCAGCAGCTTGAGGGACAGGGGTATTGGCAATCAGCCCCAGCATTTT.

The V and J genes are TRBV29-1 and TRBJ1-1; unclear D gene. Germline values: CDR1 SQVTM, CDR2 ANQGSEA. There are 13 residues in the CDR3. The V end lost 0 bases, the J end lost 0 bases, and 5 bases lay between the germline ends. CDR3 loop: CSVEDLMNTEAFF. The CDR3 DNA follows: TGCAGCGTTGAAGATCTTATGAACACTGAAGCTTTCTTT.

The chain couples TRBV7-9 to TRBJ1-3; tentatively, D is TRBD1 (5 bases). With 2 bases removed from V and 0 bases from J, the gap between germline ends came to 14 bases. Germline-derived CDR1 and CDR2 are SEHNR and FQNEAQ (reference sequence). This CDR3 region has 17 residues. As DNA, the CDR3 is TGTGCCAGCAGCTTAAGTAGGGGCAAGAGCTCTGGAAACACCATATATTTT. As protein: CASSLSRGKSSGNTIYF.

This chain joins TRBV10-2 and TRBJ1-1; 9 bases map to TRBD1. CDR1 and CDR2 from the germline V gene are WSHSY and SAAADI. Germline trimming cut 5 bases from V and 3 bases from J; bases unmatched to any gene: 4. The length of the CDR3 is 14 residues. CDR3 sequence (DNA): TGCGCCAGCAGTAACACAGGGGGCCACACTGAAGCTTTCTTT. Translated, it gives CASSNTGGHTEAFF.

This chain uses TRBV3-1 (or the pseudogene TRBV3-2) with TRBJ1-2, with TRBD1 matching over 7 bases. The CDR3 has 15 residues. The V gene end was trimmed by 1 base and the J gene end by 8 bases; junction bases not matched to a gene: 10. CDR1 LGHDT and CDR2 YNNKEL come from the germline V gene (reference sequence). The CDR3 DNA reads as TGTGCCAGCAGCCAAGGAGCAACAGGGGCCGGCGGCTACACCTTC. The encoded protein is CASSQGATGAGGYTF.

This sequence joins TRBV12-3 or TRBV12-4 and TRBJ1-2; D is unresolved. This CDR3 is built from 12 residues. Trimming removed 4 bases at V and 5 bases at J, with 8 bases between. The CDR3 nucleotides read TGTGCCAGCAGTTATACACAGTATGGCTACACCTTC. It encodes CASSYTQYGYTF.

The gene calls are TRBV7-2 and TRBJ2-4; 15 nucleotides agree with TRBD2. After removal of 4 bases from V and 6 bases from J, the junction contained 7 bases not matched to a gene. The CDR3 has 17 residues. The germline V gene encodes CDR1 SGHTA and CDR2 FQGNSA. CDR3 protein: CASSSGLAGGPINIQYF. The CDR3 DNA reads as TGTGCCAGCAGCTCAGGACTAGCGGGAGGGCCGATAAACATTCAGTACTTC.

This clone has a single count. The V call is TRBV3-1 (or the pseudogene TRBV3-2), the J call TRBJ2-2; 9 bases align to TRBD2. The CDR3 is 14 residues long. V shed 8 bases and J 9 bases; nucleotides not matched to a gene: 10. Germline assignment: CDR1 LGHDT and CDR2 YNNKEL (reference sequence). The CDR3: CASEAGGPSRELFF. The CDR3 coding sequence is TGTGCCAGCGAGGCGGGAGGGCCCTCCAGGGAGCTGTTTTTT.

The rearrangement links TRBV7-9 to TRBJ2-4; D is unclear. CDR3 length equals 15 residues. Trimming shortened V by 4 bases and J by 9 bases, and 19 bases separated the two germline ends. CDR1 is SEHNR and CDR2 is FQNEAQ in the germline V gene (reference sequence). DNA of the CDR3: TGTGCCAGCAGCTCCCCCCAACGGACCCTGGGCATTCAGTACTTC. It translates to CASSSPQRTLGIQYF.